Given below is one TCR beta chain in context. This record belongs to a study of blood T cell repertoires in COVID-19. Background on the study: Sites across the United States, Italy and Spain contributed samples from acute and convalescent COVID-19. PBMCs, B-cell-depleted T cells, or T cells were the source of the cDNA or gDNA that made up the material.

Sequencing was performed with immunoSEQ multiplex PCR; in TCRdb, only in-frame clones are kept and a portion is missing. Of about 210,000 clones listed, about 83% are singletons. The receptor comes from a man aged 40-55 years with acute COVID-19. The sample taken for sequencing was PBMCs or T cells enriched from blood (not recorded which).

The DNA of the CDR3 is TGTGCCAGCAGTCAACAGGGTGGCGGGGCCAACGTCCTGACTTTC. Its protein is CASSQQGGGANVLTF. The chain has TRBV7-8 and TRBJ2-6; a possible D gene is TRBD1 (6 bases). Looked up from germline, CDR1 is SGHVS and CDR2 is FQNEAQ. The CDR3 loop spans 15 amino acids. V was pared by 6 bases and J by 4 bases, with 13 bases between. The full variable domain, in which reference TRBV7-8 and TRBJ2-6 provide the parts outside the CDR3, is GAGVSQSPRYKVAKRGQDVALRCDPISGHVSLFWYQQALGQGPEFLTYFQNEAQLDKSGLPSDRFFAERPEGSVSTLKIQRTQQEDSAVYLCASSQQGGGANVLTFGAGSRLTVL.